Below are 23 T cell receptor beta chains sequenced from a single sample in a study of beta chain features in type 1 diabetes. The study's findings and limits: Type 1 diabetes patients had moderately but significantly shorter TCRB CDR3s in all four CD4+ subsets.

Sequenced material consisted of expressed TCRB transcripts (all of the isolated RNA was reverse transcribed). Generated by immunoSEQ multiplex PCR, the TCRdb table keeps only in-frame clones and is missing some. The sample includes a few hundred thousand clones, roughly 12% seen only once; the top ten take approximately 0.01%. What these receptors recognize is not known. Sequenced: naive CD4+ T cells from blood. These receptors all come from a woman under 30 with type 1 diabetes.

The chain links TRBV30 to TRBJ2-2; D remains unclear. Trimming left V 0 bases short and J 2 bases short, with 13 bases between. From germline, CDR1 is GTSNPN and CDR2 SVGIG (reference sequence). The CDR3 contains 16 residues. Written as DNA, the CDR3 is TGTGCCTGGAGTGTGAGAAGTGTCGAAAACACCGGGGAGCTGTTTTTT. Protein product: CAWSVRSVENTGELFF. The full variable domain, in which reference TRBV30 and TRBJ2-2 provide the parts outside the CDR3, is SQTIHQWPATLVQPVGSPLSLECTVEGTSNPNLYWYRQAAGRGLQLLFYSVGIGQISSEVPQNLSASRPQDRQFILSSKKLLLSDSGFYLCAWSVRSVENTGELFFGEGSRLTVL.

The CDR3 DNA reads TGTGCCAGCAGTACCAACGACAGGGCGGACACCGGGGAGCTGTTTTTT. It specifies CASSTNDRADTGELFF. V usage is TRBV28 and J usage is TRBJ2-2, with TRBD1 matching 7 bases. With V trimmed by 5 bases and J by 3 bases, 9 bases remained unmatched. Germline CDR1 reads MDHEN; CDR2 reads SYDVKM. This CDR3 contains 16 residues. The full variable domain, with the rest looked up from reference TRBV28 and TRBJ2-2, is DVKVTQSSRYLVKRTGEKVFLECVQDMDHENMFWYRQDPGLGLRLIYFSYDVKMKEKGDIPEGYSVSREKKERFSLILESASTNQTSMYLCASSTNDRADTGELFFGEGSRLTVL.

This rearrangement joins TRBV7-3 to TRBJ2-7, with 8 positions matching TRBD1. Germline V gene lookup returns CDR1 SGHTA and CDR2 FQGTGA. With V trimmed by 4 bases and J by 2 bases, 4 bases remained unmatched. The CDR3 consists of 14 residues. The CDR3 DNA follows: TGTGCCAGCAGCTCATCGACAGGGGCCTACGAGCAGTACTTC. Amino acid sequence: CASSSSTGAYEQYF. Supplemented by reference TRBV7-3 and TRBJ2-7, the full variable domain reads GAGVSQTPSNKVTEKGKYVELRCDPISGHTALYWYRQSLGQGPEFLIYFQGTGAADDSGLPNDRFFAVRPEGSVSTLKIQRTERGDSAVYLCASSSSTGAYEQYFGPGTRLTVT.

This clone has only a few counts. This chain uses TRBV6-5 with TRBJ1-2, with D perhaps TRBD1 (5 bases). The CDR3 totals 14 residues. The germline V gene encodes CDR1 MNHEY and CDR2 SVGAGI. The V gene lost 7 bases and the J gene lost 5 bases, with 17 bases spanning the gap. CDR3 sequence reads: CASKKGGEGYGYTF. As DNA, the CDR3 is TGTGCCAGCAAGAAGGGAGGGGAAGGGTATGGCTACACCTTC.

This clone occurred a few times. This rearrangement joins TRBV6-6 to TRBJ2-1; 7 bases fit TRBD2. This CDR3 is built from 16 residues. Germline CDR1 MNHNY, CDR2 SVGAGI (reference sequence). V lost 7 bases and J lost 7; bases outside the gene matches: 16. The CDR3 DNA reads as TGTGCCAGCACCAGGGAGGGAACGTTTCGGGGAAATGAGCAGTTCTTC. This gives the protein CASTREGTFRGNEQFF.

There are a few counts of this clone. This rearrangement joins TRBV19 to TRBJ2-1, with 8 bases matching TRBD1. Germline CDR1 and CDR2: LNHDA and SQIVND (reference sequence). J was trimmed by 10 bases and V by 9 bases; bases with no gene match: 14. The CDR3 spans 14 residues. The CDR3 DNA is TGTGCCAGCCAGTCCGAGACAGGGGTTTGGGAGCAGTTCTTC. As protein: CASQSETGVWEQFF. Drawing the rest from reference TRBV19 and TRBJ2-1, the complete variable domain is DGGITQSPKYLFRKEGQNVTLSCEQNLNHDAMYWYRQDPGQGLRLIYYSQIVNDFQKGDIAEGYSVSREKKESFPLTVTSAQKNPTAFYLCASQSETGVWEQFFGPGTRLTVL.

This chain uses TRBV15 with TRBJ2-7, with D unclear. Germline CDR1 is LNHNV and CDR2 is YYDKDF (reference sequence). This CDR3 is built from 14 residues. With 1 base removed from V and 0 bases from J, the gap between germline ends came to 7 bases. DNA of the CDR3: TGTGCCACCAGCAGAGGAGGAAGCTCCTACGAGCAGTACTTC. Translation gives CATSRGGSSYEQYF. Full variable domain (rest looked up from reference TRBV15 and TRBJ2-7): DAMVIQNPRYQVTQFGKPVTLSCSQTLNHNVMYWYQQKSSQAPKLLFHYYDKDFNNEADTPDNFQSRRPNTSFCFLDIRSPGLGDTAMYLCATSRGGSSYEQYFGPGTRLTVT.

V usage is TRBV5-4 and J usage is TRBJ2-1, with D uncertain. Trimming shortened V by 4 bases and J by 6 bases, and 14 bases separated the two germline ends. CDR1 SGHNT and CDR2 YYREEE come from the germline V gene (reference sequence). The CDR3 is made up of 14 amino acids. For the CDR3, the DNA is TGTGCCAGCAGCCGGCAGAATACGGGCAATGAGCAGTTCTTC. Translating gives CASSRQNTGNEQFF.

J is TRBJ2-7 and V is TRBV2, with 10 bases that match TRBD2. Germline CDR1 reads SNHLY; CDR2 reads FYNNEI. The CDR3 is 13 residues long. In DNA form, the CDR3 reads TGTACCACGGAGCGGGAGGGCTCCTACGAGCAGTACTTC. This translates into CTTEREGSYEQYF.

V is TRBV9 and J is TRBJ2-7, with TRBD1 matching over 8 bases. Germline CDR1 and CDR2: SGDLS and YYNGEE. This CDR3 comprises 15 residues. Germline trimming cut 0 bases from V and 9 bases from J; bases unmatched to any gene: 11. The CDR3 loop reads CASSVDGQGGKGQYF. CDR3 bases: TGTGCCAGCAGCGTAGATGGACAGGGTGGGAAAGGGCAGTACTTC.

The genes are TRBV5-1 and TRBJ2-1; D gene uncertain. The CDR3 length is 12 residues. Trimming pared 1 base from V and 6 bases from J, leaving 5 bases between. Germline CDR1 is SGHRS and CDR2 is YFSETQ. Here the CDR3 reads CASSLNTNEQFF. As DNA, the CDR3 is TGCGCCAGCAGCTTGAACACCAATGAGCAGTTCTTC.

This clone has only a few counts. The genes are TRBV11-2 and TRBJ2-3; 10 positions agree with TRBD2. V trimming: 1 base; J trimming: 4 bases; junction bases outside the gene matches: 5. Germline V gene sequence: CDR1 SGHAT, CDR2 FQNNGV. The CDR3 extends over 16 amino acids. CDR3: CASSLGSGRFSDTQYF. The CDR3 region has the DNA TGTGCCAGCAGCTTAGGTAGCGGGAGGTTCTCAGATACGCAGTATTTT.

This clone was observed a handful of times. CDR3 residues: CASSVELAATQYF. CDR3 in DNA: TGTGCCAGCAGCGTAGAACTAGCGGCGACCCAGTACTTC. J is TRBJ2-5 and V is TRBV9; the match to TRBD2 covers 8 bases. With 0 bases clipped from V and 7 bases from J, the junction kept 2 bases outside the gene matches. In germline, CDR1 is SGDLS, CDR2 YYNGEE. This CDR3 spans 13 amino acids.

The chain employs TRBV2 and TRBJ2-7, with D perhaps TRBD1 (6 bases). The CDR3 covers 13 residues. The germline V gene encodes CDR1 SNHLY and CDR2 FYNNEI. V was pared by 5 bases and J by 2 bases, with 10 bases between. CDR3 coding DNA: TGTGCCAGCAGTCGGGACACCACCTACGAGCAGTACTTC. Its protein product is CASSRDTTYEQYF.

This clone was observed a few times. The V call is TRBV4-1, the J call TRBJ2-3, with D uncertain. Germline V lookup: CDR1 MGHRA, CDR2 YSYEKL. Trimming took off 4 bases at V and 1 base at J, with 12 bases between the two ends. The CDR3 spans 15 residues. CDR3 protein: CASSRAPSGTDTQYF. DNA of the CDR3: TGCGCCAGCAGCCGAGCCCCGTCGGGCACAGATACGCAGTATTTT.

CDR3 bases: TGTGCCAGCAGCTTGGCAGCGGGGGCCCCCAATGAGCAGTTCTTC. This gives the protein CASSLAAGAPNEQFF. The gene calls are TRBV5-4 and TRBJ2-1; 8 nucleotides agree with TRBD2. Germline V gene lookup returns CDR1 SGHNT and CDR2 YYREEE (reference sequence). The CDR3 is made up of 15 amino acids. Losses at the gene ends were 0 bases for V and 6 bases for J; bases not matched to a gene: 5.

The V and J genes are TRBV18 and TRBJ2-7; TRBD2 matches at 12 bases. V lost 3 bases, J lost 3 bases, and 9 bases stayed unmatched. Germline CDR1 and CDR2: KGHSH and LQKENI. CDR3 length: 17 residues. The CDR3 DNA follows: TGTGCCAGCTCACCGCCTAGCGGGGGGGCCTATAGCTACGAGCAGTACTTC. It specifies CASSPPSGGAYSYEQYF. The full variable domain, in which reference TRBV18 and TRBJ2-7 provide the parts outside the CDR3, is NAGVMQNPRHLVRRRGQEARLRCSPMKGHSHVYWYRQLPEEGLKFMVYLQKENIIDESGMPKERFSAEFPKEGPSILRIQQVVRGDSAAYFCASSPPSGGAYSYEQYFGPGTRLTVT.

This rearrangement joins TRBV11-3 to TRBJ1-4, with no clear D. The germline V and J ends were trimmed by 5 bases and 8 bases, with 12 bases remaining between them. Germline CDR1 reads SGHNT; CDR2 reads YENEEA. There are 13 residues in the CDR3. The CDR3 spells CASSKFPGEKLFF. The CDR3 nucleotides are TGTGCCAGCAGCAAATTTCCGGGAGAAAAACTGTTTTTT.

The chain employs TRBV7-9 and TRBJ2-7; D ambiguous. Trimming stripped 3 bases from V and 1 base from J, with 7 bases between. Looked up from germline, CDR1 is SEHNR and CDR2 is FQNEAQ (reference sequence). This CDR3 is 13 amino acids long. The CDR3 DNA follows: TGTGCCAGCAGCTTCGTCCCGTCCTACGAGCAGTACTTC. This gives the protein CASSFVPSYEQYF. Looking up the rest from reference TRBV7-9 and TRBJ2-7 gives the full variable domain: DTGVSQNPRHKITKRGQNVTFRCDPISEHNRLYWYRQTLGQGPEFLTYFQNEAQLEKSRLLSDRFSAERPKGSFSTLEIQRTEQGDSAMYLCASSFVPSYEQYFGPGTRLTVT.

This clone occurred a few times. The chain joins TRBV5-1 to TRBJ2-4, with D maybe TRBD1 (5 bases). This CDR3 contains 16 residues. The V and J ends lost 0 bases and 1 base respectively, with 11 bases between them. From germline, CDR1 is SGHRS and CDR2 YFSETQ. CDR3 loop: CASSLAPGWAKNIQYF. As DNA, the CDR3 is TGCGCCAGCAGCTTGGCCCCAGGGTGGGCCAAAAACATTCAGTACTTC.

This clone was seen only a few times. The CDR3 region has the DNA TGCGCCAGCAGCCAACCCCGGACGGGGAATGAGCAGTTCTTC. Translation gives CASSQPRTGNEQFF. This chain connects TRBV4-1 to TRBJ2-1; possible D gene TRBD2, 5 bases. Germline V lookup: CDR1 MGHRA, CDR2 YSYEKL. The CDR3 sequence is 14 residues long. The V end lost 2 bases, the J end lost 7 bases, and 12 bases lay between the germline ends.

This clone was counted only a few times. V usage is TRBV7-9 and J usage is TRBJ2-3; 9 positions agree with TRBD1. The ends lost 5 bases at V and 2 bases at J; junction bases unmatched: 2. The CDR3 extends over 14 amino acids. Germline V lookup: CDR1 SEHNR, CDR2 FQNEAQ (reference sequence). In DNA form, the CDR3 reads TGTGCCAGCAGCCGGGACAGGGACACAGATACGCAGTATTTT. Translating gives CASSRDRDTDTQYF.

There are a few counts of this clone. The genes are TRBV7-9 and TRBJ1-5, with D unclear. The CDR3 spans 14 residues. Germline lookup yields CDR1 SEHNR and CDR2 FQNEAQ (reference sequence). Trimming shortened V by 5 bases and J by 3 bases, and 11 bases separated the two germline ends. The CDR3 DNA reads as TGTGCCAGCAGCAAAGGTCGGGACAATCAGCCCCAGCATTTT. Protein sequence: CASSKGRDNQPQHF.